The rows below give T cell receptor beta chains drawn from one sample of a study of blood T cells in healthy people across ages. Using its own MiXCR run on the 5' RACE reads, TCRdb lists one record per CDR3 protein. The table has 1.5 million or so distinct CDR3 sequences, 42% seen once. Sequencing was done on a sample of blood. The origin of the receptors is a woman younger than 30 in good health. The CDR3 runs from the conserved cysteine through the conserved F or W. Each record gives: clone size, V gene, D gene, J gene, CDR3 protein, CDR3 DNA. A D gene is named only where the DNA matches it firmly. Expanded clones get a size class; other rows say once, few or many, or leave the size out.

.	TRBV6-5	.	TRBJ1-1	CASMRARNTEAFF	TGTGCCAGCATGAGGGCGCGGAACACTGAAGCTTTCTTT
.	TRBV10-3	.	TRBJ1-4	CAISEGQSNEKLFF	TGTGCCATCAGTGAGGGACAGTCTAATGAAAAACTGTTTTTT
few	TRBV12-5	TRBD1	TRBJ2-3	CASGTGTGSSLLSQYF	TGTGCTAGTGGCACGGGGACAGGTTCCTCACTCCTTTCGCAGTATTTT
.	TRBV14	.	TRBJ2-5	CASSLRSDGGAKGETQYF	TGTGCCAGCAGCCTACGGTCGGACGGCGGAGCCAAGGGAGAGACCCAGTACTTC
.	TRBV5-5	.	TRBJ2-7	CASSWFLASFYEQYF	TGTGCCAGCAGCTGGTTTCTTGCTAGCTTTTACGAGCAGTACTTC
.	TRBV7-9	.	TRBJ2-7	CASILDSYEQYF	TGTGCCAGCATCCTGGACTCCTACGAGCAGTACTTC
.	TRBV12-3/TRBV12-4	TRBD2	TRBJ2-7	CASSLLTSGTEQYF	TGTGCCAGCAGTTTACTTACTAGCGGGACCGAGCAGTACTTC
.	TRBV6-5	.	TRBJ1-2	CASSGGTDLGYTF	TGTGCCAGCAGTGGAGGGACGGATCTTGGCTACACCTTC
.	TRBV4-2	TRBD2	TRBJ2-1	CASSQESPSGRGEQFF	TGTGCCAGCAGCCAAGAATCCCCTAGCGGGAGGGGGGAGCAGTTCTTC
.	TRBV12-3/TRBV12-4	.	TRBJ2-1	CASSLSGLDNEQFF	TGTGCCAGCAGTTTATCGGGACTTGACAATGAGCAGTTCTTC
.	TRBV5-6	.	TRBJ1-2	CASSREGRGYTF	TGTGCCAGCAGCCGGGAGGGGCGCGGCTACACCTTC
.	TRBV2	TRBD2	TRBJ2-5	CASSESKLAGDDEQYF	TGTGCCAGCAGTGAATCGAAACTAGCGGGGGACGATGAGCAGTACTTC
few	TRBV7-2	TRBD2	TRBJ2-1	CASSSPTGTSGKYNEQFF	TGTGCCAGCAGCTCGCCGACCGGGACTAGCGGAAAATACAATGAGCAGTTCTTC
.	TRBV24-1	TRBD1	TRBJ1-5	CATSDRGFNQPQHF	TGTGCCACCAGCGACAGGGGATTCAATCAGCCCCAGCATTTT
once	TRBV2	.	TRBJ2-7	CASRPLGSSYNEQYF	TGTGCCAGCAGACCTCTGGGGAGCTCCTACAATGAGCAGTACTTC
few	TRBV7-2	TRBD2	TRBJ2-3	CASSSIAGGSTDTQYF	TGTGCCAGCAGCTCAATAGCGGGAGGGAGCACAGATACGCAGTATTTT
.	TRBV7-8	.	TRBJ2-3	CASSPNVDWLGTSTDTQYF	TGTGCCAGCAGCCCAAATGTGGACTGGCTAGGGACTAGCACAGATACGCAGTATTTT
.	TRBV4-1	.	TRBJ2-3	CASSQERASANADTQYF	TGCGCCAGCAGCCAAGAAAGGGCTAGCGCTAACGCAGATACGCAGTATTTT
.	TRBV5-5	.	TRBJ2-3	CASSSGTLIRTDKQYF	TGTGCCAGCAGCTCAGGGACCCTCATCCGCACAGATAAGCAGTATTTT
few	TRBV10-1	.	TRBJ1-4	CASSDPTGKPGNEKLFF	TGCGCCAGCAGTGACCCCACCGGAAAACCTGGGAATGAAAAACTGTTTTTT
.	TRBV6-5	TRBD1	TRBJ2-5	CASSSTGAGKETQYF	TGTGCCAGCAGTTCGACAGGGGCCGGTAAAGAGACCCAGTACTTC
few	TRBV20-1	TRBD2	TRBJ2-3	CSATGTSGFTDTQYF	TGCAGTGCTACAGGAACTAGCGGATTCACAGATACGCAGTATTTT
few	TRBV6-5	.	TRBJ1-2	CASSYSSRGGGYTF	TGTGCCAGCAGTTACTCGAGCCGGGGGGGCGGCTACACCTTC
.	TRBV10-3	TRBD1	TRBJ1-1	CAISGDRGLYTEAFF	TGTGCCATCAGTGGGGACAGGGGGCTTTATACTGAAGCTTTCTTT
.	TRBV28	TRBD2	TRBJ2-1	CASSTSGEGETQFF	TGTGCCAGCAGTACTAGCGGGGAAGGGGAGACCCAGTTCTTC
.	TRBV6-5	TRBD2	TRBJ2-1	CASSYLRSREYNEQFF	TGTGCCAGCAGTTATCTGCGATCGCGGGAGTATAATGAGCAGTTCTTC
few	TRBV20-1	TRBD2	TRBJ2-5	CSARETSGGTQYF	TGCAGTGCTAGAGAAACTAGCGGGGGTACTCAGTACTTC